The present entry profiles one T cell receptor beta chain with its context. No antigen is known for it. Both TCR beta VDJ combination and CDR3 sequence profiling were carried out. Genomic DNA was the template for this profiling. A single record per CDR3 protein comes from TCRdb applying MiXCR to the reads. Of approximately 170,000 distinct CDR3 sequences in the sample, around 47% were seen once. This sample stems from a study of CD8+CD57+ T cells in acquired aplastic anemia. Study context: DNA recovered from sorted CD4+ and CD8+ cells had a mean of about 3.5 ug.

General observations from the study: Patient and control CD8+ Simpson's diversity was not significantly different. The study identified around 28 CD8+ CDR3 sequences shared by patients and controls.

Patients chosen for sequencing had CD8+CD57+ cells that had expanded, as shown by flow cytometry. None of the patients had been given any therapy when their blood was sampled. V was pared by 3 bases and J by 5 bases, with 4 bases of the junction left unmatched. The CDR3 is made up of 15 amino acids. The germline V gene has CDR1 SNHLY and CDR2 FYNNEI. Sequencing was performed on sorted CD4+, CD8+, or CD8+CD57+ T cells (not recorded which) from PBMCs. This chain joins TRBV2 and TRBJ2-5, with TRBD2 matching over 12 bases. This sequence was found in a human donor with aplastic anemia. The CDR3 coding sequence is TGTGCCAGCAGTGAGACAGGGACTAGCGGGGAGACCCAGTACTTC. Protein product: CASSETGTSGETQYF.